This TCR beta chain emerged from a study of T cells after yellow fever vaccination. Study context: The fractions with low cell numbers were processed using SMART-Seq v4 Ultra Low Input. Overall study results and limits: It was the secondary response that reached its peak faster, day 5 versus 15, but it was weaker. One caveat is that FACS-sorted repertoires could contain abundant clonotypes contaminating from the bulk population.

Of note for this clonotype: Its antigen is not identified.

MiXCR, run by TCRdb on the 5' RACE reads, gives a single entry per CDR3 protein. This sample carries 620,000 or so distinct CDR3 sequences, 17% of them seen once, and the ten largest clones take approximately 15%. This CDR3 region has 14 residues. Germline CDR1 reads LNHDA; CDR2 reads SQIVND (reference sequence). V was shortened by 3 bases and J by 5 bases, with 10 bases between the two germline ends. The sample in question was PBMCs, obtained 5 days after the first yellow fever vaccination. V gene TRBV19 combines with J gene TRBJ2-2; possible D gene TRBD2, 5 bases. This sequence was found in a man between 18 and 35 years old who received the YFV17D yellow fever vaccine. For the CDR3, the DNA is TGTGCCAGTAGTATCGGGATTTGGACCGGGGAGCTGTTTTTT. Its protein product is CASSIGIWTGELFF.